Below, one TCR beta chain is given with its context. The antigen it recognizes is unknown. No base qualities exist here, and no much larger clone lies one base off it. The sample is drawn from a study of control samples from healthy donors and cancer patients (dated by TCRdb to about 2020). Library preparation used the immunoSEQ multiplex PCR assay. The source is immuneACCESS, and TCRdb retained only in-frame sequences with V and J called. Part of the clones is not carried over; for the studies checked, unresolved V genes explain less than half of this, and the remainder is unexplained. This sample comprises 120,000 or so clones, around 87% of them detected only once. The ten most abundant clones make up about 2.7% of the sample. The CDR3 has 15 amino acids, counting the end cysteine and phenylalanine. Left in the record is the CDR3 DNA by itself, 45 bases read in frame from the first base. CDR1 and CDR2, per the germline V gene (reference sequence), are SEHNR and FQNEAQ. Between the V and J ends, shortened by 0 bases and 5 bases respectively, the junction contains 13 bases.

This chain joins TRBV7-9 to TRBJ2-5; a weak D assignment points to TRBD1 (6 bases agree). Material for sequencing was blood. This clonotype was sampled from a man in his fifties or sixties in good health. The nucleotide sequence is TGTGCCAGCAGCTTAGCGATCCGGGACACGGAGACCCAGTACTTC. This translates into CASSLAIRDTETQYF.